Below, one TCR beta chain is given with its context. Its antigen is undetermined. The CDR3 extends over 13 amino acids. Germline V gene data show CDR1 as MNHEY and CDR2 as SVGEGT. Trimming removed 6 bases from V and 7 bases from J, with 15 bases in between. This sample is drawn from a study of identical twins. Study conclusions and caveats: Insertions were fewer in abundant cord blood beta clonotypes, whereas memory repertoires showed none of this pattern. Models underestimated out-of-frame TCR alpha sharing in monozygotic twins. Sharing of beta out-of-frame sequences by twins showed a weaker excess.

Template switching, a step in the protocol, added a universal primer site, and cDNA carried unique molecular identifiers. MiXCR, run by TCRdb on the 5' RACE reads, gives a single entry per CDR3 protein. The sample lists about 500,000 distinct CDR3 sequences; around 15% were seen once. The same sample was also used in a study of yellow fever vaccine responses in identical twins.

The V call is TRBV6-2 or TRBV6-3, the J call TRBJ1-2; the D is unclear. Sequences were obtained from CD4+ T cells sorted from blood. The receptor was derived from a young woman in good health. CDR3 in DNA: TGTGCCAGCAGGTACAACAGCATTCCTGGCTACACCTTC. Its protein product is CASRYNSIPGYTF.